This T cell receptor beta chain was retrieved from a study of T-cell memory formation after mild COVID-19. One entry per CDR3 protein results from TCRdb running MiXCR on the 5' RACE reads. The repertoire holds 410,000 or so distinct CDR3 sequences, with 20% to 25% as singletons. Note on this clonotype: Its antigen is unknown.

The study's findings and limits: CD4/CD8 balance held among clones contracting day 15 to 85, and later expanders leaned CD4+. Chiefly within CM and EM were the contracting CD4+ clones; CD8+ ones were within EMRA.

CDR1 is MGHDK, CDR2 SYGVNS, per germline. V shed 2 bases and J shed 5 bases, with 4 bases lying between them. The CDR3 is 12 amino acids. The rearrangement links TRBV25-1 to TRBJ1-5; D ambiguous. The sample taken for sequencing was PBMCs or a T cell subset sorted from them (not recorded which). The clonotype was recovered from an adult woman who had mild COVID-19 (a few samples of this study predate the infection). Cell type and time point are not known. The CDR3 DNA reads as TGTGCCAGCAGTGAAGAAGATCAGCCCCAGCATTTT. Encoded protein: CASSEEDQPQHF.